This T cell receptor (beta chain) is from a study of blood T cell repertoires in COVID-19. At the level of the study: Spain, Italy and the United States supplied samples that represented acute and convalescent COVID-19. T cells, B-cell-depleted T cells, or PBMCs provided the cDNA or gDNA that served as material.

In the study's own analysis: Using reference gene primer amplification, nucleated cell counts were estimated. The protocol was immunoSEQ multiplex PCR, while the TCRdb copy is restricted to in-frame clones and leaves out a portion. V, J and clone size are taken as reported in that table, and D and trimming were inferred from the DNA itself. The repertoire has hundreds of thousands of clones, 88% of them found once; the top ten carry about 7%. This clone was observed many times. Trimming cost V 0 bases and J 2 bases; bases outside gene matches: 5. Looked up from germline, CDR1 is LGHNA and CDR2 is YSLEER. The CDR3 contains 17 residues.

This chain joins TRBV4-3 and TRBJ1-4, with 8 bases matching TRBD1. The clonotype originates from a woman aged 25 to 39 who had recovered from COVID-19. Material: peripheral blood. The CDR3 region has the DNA TGCGCCAGCAGCCAAGACCCACGGACAGGGACTAATGAAAAACTGTTTTTT. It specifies CASSQDPRTGTNEKLFF.